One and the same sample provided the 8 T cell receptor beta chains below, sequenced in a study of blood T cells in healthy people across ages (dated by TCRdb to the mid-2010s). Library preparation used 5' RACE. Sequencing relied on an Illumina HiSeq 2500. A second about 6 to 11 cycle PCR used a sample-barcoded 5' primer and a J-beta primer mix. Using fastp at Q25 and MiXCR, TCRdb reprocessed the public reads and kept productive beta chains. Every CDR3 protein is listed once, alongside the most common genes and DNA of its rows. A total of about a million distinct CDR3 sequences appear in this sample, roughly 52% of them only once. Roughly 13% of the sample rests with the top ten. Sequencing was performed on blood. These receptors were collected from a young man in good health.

The CDR3 sequence: CASNLNRDSGYTF. The DNA for the CDR3 is TGTGCCAGCAACCTTAACAGGGATTCGGGCTACACCTTC. The chain employs TRBV28 and TRBJ1-2; possibly TRBD1 for D (6 bases). The V end was cut by 7 bases, the J end by 8 bases, with 17 bases between. The CDR3 extends over 13 amino acids. Germline V gene lookup returns CDR1 MDHEN and CDR2 SYDVKM.

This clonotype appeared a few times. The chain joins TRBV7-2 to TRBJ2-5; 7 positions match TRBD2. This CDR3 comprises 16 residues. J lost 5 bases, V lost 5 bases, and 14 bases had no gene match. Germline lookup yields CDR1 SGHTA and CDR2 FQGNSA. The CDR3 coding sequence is TGTGCCAGCAGCCTCAGTCCTCTGGGACTAAAGGAGACCCAGTACTTC. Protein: CASSLSPLGLKETQYF.

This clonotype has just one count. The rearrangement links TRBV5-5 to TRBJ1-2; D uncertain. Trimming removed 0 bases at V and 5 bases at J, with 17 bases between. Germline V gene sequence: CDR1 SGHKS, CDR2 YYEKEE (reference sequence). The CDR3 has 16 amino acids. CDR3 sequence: CASSLGERIPSYGYTF. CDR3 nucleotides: TGTGCCAGCAGCTTGGGGGAACGTATCCCTTCGTATGGCTACACCTTC. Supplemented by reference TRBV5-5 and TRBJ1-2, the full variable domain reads DAGVTQSPTHLIKTRGQQVTLRCSPISGHKSVSWYQQVLGQGPQFIFQYYEKEERGRGNFPDRFSARQFPNYSSELNVNALLLGDSALYLCASSLGERIPSYGYTFGSGTRLTVV.

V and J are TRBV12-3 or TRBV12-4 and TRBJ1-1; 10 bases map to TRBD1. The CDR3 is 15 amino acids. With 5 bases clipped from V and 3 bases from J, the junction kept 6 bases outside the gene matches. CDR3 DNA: TGTGCCAGCAGTCCGACGGGACAGGGGTACACTGAAGCTTTCTTT. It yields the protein CASSPTGQGYTEAFF.

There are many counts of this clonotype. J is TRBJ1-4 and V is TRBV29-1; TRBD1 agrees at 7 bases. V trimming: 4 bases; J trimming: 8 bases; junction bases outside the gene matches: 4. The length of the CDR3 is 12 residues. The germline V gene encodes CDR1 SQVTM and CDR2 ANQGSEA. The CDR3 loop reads CSVGTGAEKLFF. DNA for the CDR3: TGCAGCGTTGGCACAGGGGCAGAAAAACTGTTTTTT.

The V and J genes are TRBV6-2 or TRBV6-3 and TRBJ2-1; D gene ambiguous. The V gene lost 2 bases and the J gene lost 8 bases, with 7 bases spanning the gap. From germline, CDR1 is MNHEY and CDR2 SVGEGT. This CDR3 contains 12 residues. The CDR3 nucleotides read TGTGCCAGCAGTTACATCGACGATGAGCAGTTCTTC. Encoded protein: CASSYIDDEQFF.

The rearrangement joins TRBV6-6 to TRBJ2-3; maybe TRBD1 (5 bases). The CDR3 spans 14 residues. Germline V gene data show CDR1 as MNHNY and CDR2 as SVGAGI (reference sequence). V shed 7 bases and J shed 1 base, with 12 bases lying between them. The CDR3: CASTPGYRTDTQYF. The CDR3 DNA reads TGTGCCAGCACCCCAGGGTACCGCACAGATACGCAGTATTTT.

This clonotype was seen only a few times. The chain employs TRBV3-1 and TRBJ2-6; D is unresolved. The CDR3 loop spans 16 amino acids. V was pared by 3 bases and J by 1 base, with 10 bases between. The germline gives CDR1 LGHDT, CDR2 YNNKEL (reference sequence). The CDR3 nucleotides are TGTGCCAGCAGCCAGGTCAAGGGTTCTGGGGCCAACGTCCTGACTTTC. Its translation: CASSQVKGSGANVLTF.